A single sample gave rise to the 23 T cell receptor beta chains below, sequenced in a study of T cells in Graves' hyperthyroidism and ophthalmopathy. TCR beta CDR3 region amplification was performed from RNA transcripts. First-round RT-PCR with HTBI primers amplified the TCR CDR3 region. TCRdb reprocessed the multiplex PCR reads with MiXCR, giving one entry per CDR3 protein. The repertoire holds more than 350,000 distinct CDR3 sequences, about 17% seen once, with approximately 30% in the top ten. The source material was blood. The receptor source for this set is a woman in her twenties or thirties with Graves' hyperthyroidism that later progressed to Graves' ophthalmopathy.

The chain is built from TRBV5-1 and TRBJ1-4, with no clear D. This CDR3 is built from 14 residues. The germline V gene encodes CDR1 SGHRS and CDR2 YFSETQ. V was pared by 0 bases and J by 0 bases, with 3 bases between. CDR3 protein: CASSLGTTNEKLFF. CDR3 nucleotide sequence: TGCGCCAGCAGCTTGGGTACAACTAATGAAAAACTGTTTTTT.

The table lists this clonotype with many counts. The chain has TRBV3-1 and TRBJ2-5; 14 bases line up with TRBD2. This CDR3 has 18 residues. CDR1 and CDR2 (germline): LGHDT, YNNKEL (reference sequence). V trimming: 4 bases; J trimming: 5 bases; junction bases outside the gene matches: 12. CDR3 protein: CASSPGTSGGPEWETQYF. CDR3 bases: TGTGCCAGCAGCCCCGGGACTAGCGGGGGCCCCGAGTGGGAGACCCAGTACTTC.

This clonotype was picked up many times. V and J are TRBV13 and TRBJ2-7; TRBD1 agrees at 7 bases. With 1 base clipped from V and 5 bases from J, the junction kept 5 bases outside the gene matches. Germline CDR1 reads PRHDT; CDR2 reads FYEKMQ (reference sequence). The CDR3 totals 14 residues. For the CDR3, the DNA is TGTGCCAGCAGCTTAGAGGGGGCGTCTAACGAGCAGTACTTC. It is translated as CASSLEGASNEQYF.

This clonotype was picked up many times. V is TRBV5-6 and J is TRBJ1-2; D may be TRBD1 (6 bases). This CDR3 spans 13 amino acids. Between the trimmed V and J ends, which lost 4 bases and 5 bases, there was a span of 12 bases. Germline V CDR1 and CDR2: SGHDT, YYEEEE. CDR3 amino acids: CASSIYGQYGYTF. As DNA, the CDR3 is TGTGCCAGCAGCATCTACGGACAGTATGGCTACACCTTC.

The rearrangement joins TRBV29-1 to TRBJ2-1, with TRBD1 identical over 11 bases. This CDR3 is 15 amino acids long. Per germline, CDR1 SQVTM and CDR2 ANQGSEA. J gave up 6 bases and V 0 bases, and 4 bases lay outside the gene matches. The CDR3: CSVEDPGQGGNEQFF. The CDR3 DNA sequence: TGCAGCGTTGAAGACCCGGGACAGGGGGGCAATGAGCAGTTCTTC.

Many counts were recorded for this clonotype. This chain uses TRBV29-1 with TRBJ2-3; 11 nucleotides match TRBD1. CDR1 is SQVTM and CDR2 is ANQGSEA in the germline V gene. CDR3 length: 18 residues. V trimming: 3 bases; J trimming: 6 bases; junction bases outside the gene matches: 17. CDR3 nucleotides: TGCAGCGTTGATTTTCGGTTAGGGTGGGGACAGGGGGGCGATACGCAGTATTTT. Its translation is CSVDFRLGWGQGGDTQYF.

The V gene is TRBV4-1, the J gene TRBJ2-3; 10 bases match TRBD1. Germline loops: CDR1 MGHRA, CDR2 YSYEKL. The CDR3 covers 17 residues. V was clipped by 0 bases and J by 1 base; unmatched bases: 4. CDR3 loop: CASSQDRGTGGTDTQYF. The CDR3 coding sequence is TGCGCCAGCAGCCAAGATAGGGGGACAGGGGGCACAGATACGCAGTATTTT.

There are many counts of this clonotype. This chain uses TRBV25-1 with TRBJ2-7, with TRBD1 matching 8 bases. The CDR3 has 17 residues. V shed 3 bases, J shed 1 base, and the junction held 11 bases outside the gene matches. CDR1 is MGHDK, CDR2 SYGVNS, per germline. The CDR3 spells CASSDRLGTGLSYEQYF. Written as DNA, the CDR3 is TGTGCCAGCAGTGATCGGTTAGGGACAGGATTATCCTACGAGCAGTACTTC.

The chain combines TRBV4-1 with TRBJ2-3; 12 nucleotides align to TRBD2. J gave up 6 bases and V 1 base, and 2 bases lay outside the gene matches. The V gene's germline CDR1 is MGHRA and CDR2 YSYEKL. The CDR3 length is 15 residues. CDR3 sequence (DNA): TGCGCCAGCAGCCAAGTAGGGACTAGCGGGGATACGCAGTATTTT. This codes for CASSQVGTSGDTQYF.

This clonotype was detected only a few times. The chain uses TRBV29-1 and TRBJ1-1, with a tentative D call TRBD1 (6 bases). This CDR3 has 16 residues. From germline, CDR1 is SQVTM and CDR2 ANQGSEA. Trimming left V 3 bases short and J 4 bases short, with 21 bases between. The CDR3 DNA follows: TGCAGCGTTGAGGGCTTAGGGGGGCTAACGAGCACTGAAGCTTTCTTT. It translates to CSVEGLGGLTSTEAFF.

This clonotype was seen many times. This rearrangement joins TRBV2 to TRBJ1-4, with 7 positions matching TRBD1. V dropped 7 bases and J dropped 4; count of bases not matched to a gene: 15. The CDR3 has 17 residues. Germline CDR1 and CDR2: SNHLY and FYNNEI. The CDR3 bases are TGTGCCAGCACGTCAGGGGGGTCGAAAAGATATAATGAAAAACTGTTTTTT. Encoded protein: CASTSGGSKRYNEKLFF.

This clonotype was detected many times. This chain connects TRBV28 to TRBJ1-5; 10 nucleotides match TRBD1. This CDR3 is 17 amino acids long. Trimming cost V 5 bases and J 1 base; bases outside gene matches: 8. CDR1 and CDR2 (germline): MDHEN, SYDVKM. The DNA for the CDR3 is TGTGCCAGCAGTACACGGACAGGGGGTAACAGCAATCAGCCCCAGCATTTT. As protein: CASSTRTGGNSNQPQHF.

This clonotype was counted many times. The J gene is TRBJ2-7, the V gene TRBV28; the match to TRBD1 covers 8 bases. This CDR3 has 17 amino acids. J gave up 2 bases and V 4 bases, and 13 bases lay outside the gene matches. Germline V gene data show CDR1 as MDHEN and CDR2 as SYDVKM. The CDR3 DNA reads TGTGCCAGCAGTTCGGGCCCACGGACAGGGAAGACCTACGAGCAGTACTTC. It codes for CASSSGPRTGKTYEQYF.

In its sample, this clonotype was seen many times. The chain recombines TRBV11-3 with TRBJ2-2; D may be TRBD1 (5 bases). V dropped 0 bases and J dropped 5 bases, with 13 bases sitting between them. Germline CDR1 SGHNT, CDR2 YENEEA. This CDR3 is 16 amino acids long. Here the CDR3 DNA reads TGTGCCAGCAGCTTAGATCTCCCGAAGGGGACCGGGGAGCTGTTTTTT. It encodes CASSLDLPKGTGELFF.

For this clonotype: A clone one base away is much larger, so this may be a read error. The V and J genes are TRBV28 and TRBJ1-3, with 9 bases that match TRBD1. Germline values: CDR1 MDHEN, CDR2 SYDVKM. This CDR3 has 16 residues. The CDR3 sequence: CAGSRGQGTRVDTIYF. The CDR3 DNA reads TGTGCCGGCAGTCGCGGACAGGGGACCAGGGTCGACACCATATATTTT. Using reference TRBV28 and TRBJ1-3 for the parts outside the CDR3, the full variable domain is DVKVTQSSRYLVKRTGEKVFLECVQDMDHENMFWYRQDPGLGLRLIYFSYDVKMKEKGDIPEGYSVSREKKERFSLILESASTNQTSMYLCAGSRGQGTRVDTIYFGEGSWLTVV.

This clonotype was counted ten times or more. This rearrangement joins TRBV2 to TRBJ2-1; 8 nucleotides line up with TRBD2. The V and J ends lost 2 bases and 9 bases, in that order; junction bases with no gene match: 9. Germline CDR1 is SNHLY and CDR2 is FYNNEI. This CDR3 is built from 15 residues. CDR3 DNA: TGTGCCAGCAGTGAAAGGTCGGGACTAGGCTTTGAGCAGTTCTTC. Translating it yields CASSERSGLGFEQFF.

This clonotype was counted a few times. This sequence may be a read error, since a much larger clone differs from it by one base. The rearrangement uses TRBV12-3 or TRBV12-4 and TRBJ2-7; 12 nucleotides match TRBD2. The CDR3 sequence is 18 residues long. CDR3 loop: CASSFFPSGGVQSYEQCF. The DNA for the CDR3 is TGTGCCAGCAGTTTTTTTCCTAGCGGGGGGGTCCAGTCCTACGAGCAGTGCTTC.

In its sample, this clonotype was seen many times. This chain connects TRBV9 to TRBJ2-5; the match to TRBD1 covers 10 bases. The germline V gene has CDR1 SGDLS and CDR2 YYNGEE. Trimming took 0 bases from V and 5 from J; bases not matched to a gene: 7. This CDR3 contains 16 residues. The CDR3 loop reads CASSVVDRGHEETQYF. Written as DNA, the CDR3 is TGTGCCAGCAGCGTAGTCGACAGGGGGCATGAGGAGACCCAGTACTTC.

Turning to this clonotype: A read error may explain this, as a much larger clone is one base away. This sequence joins TRBV6-1 and TRBJ1-6; D is possibly TRBD1 (6 bases). The CDR3 runs to 14 residues. Trimming shortened V by 5 bases and J by 8 bases, and 13 bases separated the two germline ends. Germline CDR1 and CDR2: MNHNS and SASEGT. The CDR3 nucleotides read TGTGCCAGCAGTCTTACAGGGTTTGATTCACCCCTCCACTTT. It encodes CASSLTGFDSPLHF.

This clonotype occurred a few times. The chain employs TRBV7-9 and TRBJ1-2; 8 nucleotides line up with TRBD1. This CDR3 contains 14 residues. The trim removed 2 bases at V and 6 bases at J, leaving 5 bases unmatched. Germline CDR1 is SEHNR and CDR2 is FQNEAQ (reference sequence). CDR3 sequence (DNA): TGTGCCAGCAGCTTAATCCAGGGGGCGGATGGCTACACCTTC. Translated, it gives CASSLIQGADGYTF.

This clonotype was picked up many times. V is TRBV12-3 or TRBV12-4 and J is TRBJ2-3, with TRBD2 matching over 13 bases. The V gene end was trimmed by 7 bases and the J gene end by 1 base; junction bases not matched to a gene: 8. The CDR3 sequence is 17 residues long. This CDR3 reads CASTDTGTSGGTDTQYF. The CDR3 DNA sequence: TGTGCCAGCACGGATACCGGGACTAGCGGGGGCACAGATACGCAGTATTTT.

This clonotype was found many times. The chain combines TRBV20-1 with TRBJ2-7; D is unclear. Germline V gene lookup returns CDR1 DFQATT and CDR2 SNEGSKA (reference sequence). The CDR3 extends over 13 amino acids. Trimming took 6 bases from V and 2 from J, leaving 14 bases between them. The CDR3 region is CSARRTDAYEQYF. For the CDR3, the DNA is TGCAGTGCCCGAAGGACGGACGCCTACGAGCAGTACTTC.

This clonotype turned up a few times. The genes are TRBV3-1 and TRBJ2-5; D is unclear. Germline-derived CDR1 and CDR2 are LGHDT and YNNKEL (reference sequence). This CDR3 has 17 amino acids. The V gene lost 4 bases and the J gene lost 5 bases, with 23 bases spanning the gap. The CDR3 reads CASSPLQTVGYSETQYF. The CDR3 DNA follows: TGTGCCAGCAGCCCCCTGCAGACCGTGGGTTATTCTGAGACCCAGTACTTC.